Below are 5 T cell receptor beta chains sequenced from a single sample in a study of T-cell reconstitution after alpha-beta-depleted transplantation in children. Unique molecular identifiers were used in preparing the TCRbeta library. TCRdb analysed the PCR reads with MiXCR anew, one entry per CDR3 protein. The data show a few hundred thousand distinct CDR3 sequences, over 25% seen once. The specimen was PBMCs, collected before TCRalphabeta/CD19-depleted stem cell transplant. These receptors originate from a boy less than two years old with Wiskott-Aldrich syndrome, due to receive a stem cell transplant.

The chain employs TRBV5-6 and TRBJ2-1, with TRBD2 as a possible D gene (5 bases). The CDR3 totals 15 residues. V gave up 4 bases and J gave up 5 bases, with 16 bases separating them. Germline CDR1 reads SGHDT; CDR2 reads YYEEEE. The CDR3 DNA reads TGTGCCAGCAGCCCGGACCCGATCGGGAACAATGAGCAGTTCTTC. It translates to CASSPDPIGNNEQFF.

Only a few counts were recorded for this clonotype. V is TRBV20-1 and J is TRBJ2-7, with a weak D call TRBD2 (5 bases). Trimming stripped 4 bases from V and 3 bases from J, with 16 bases between. Germline values: CDR1 DFQATT, CDR2 SNEGSKA (reference sequence). This CDR3 is 14 amino acids long. CDR3 in amino acids: CSATPGLVGYEQYF. CDR3 sequence (DNA): TGCAGTGCTACTCCGGGGTTAGTGGGCTACGAGCAGTACTTC.

The J gene is TRBJ2-3, the V gene TRBV7-2; weak D call: TRBD1 (6 bases). Germline CDR1 is SGHTA and CDR2 is FQGNSA. V was trimmed by 4 bases and J by 5 bases, leaving 10 bases between them. This CDR3 comprises 13 residues. The DNA for the CDR3 is TGTGCCAGCAGCTCGCTCAGGGGAGATACGCAGTATTTT. Translation: CASSSLRGDTQYF.

This clonotype was observed a few times. The gene calls are TRBV7-9 and TRBJ1-2; D is perhaps TRBD1 (5 bases). From germline, CDR1 is SEHNR and CDR2 FQNEAQ (reference sequence). The CDR3 covers 14 residues. The germline V and J ends were trimmed by 3 bases and 2 bases, with 10 bases remaining between them. The CDR3 DNA sequence: TGTGCCAGCAGCTTTGGGGGATCGAACTATGGCTACACCTTC. Encoded protein: CASSFGGSNYGYTF. Supplemented by reference TRBV7-9 and TRBJ1-2, the full variable domain reads DTGVSQNPRHKITKRGQNVTFRCDPISEHNRLYWYRQTLGQGPEFLTYFQNEAQLEKSRLLSDRFSAERPKGSFSTLEIQRTEQGDSAMYLCASSFGGSNYGYTFGSGTRLTVV.

This clonotype has just one count. V usage is TRBV15 and J usage is TRBJ1-5; 9 bases align to TRBD1. There are 14 residues in the CDR3. Germline CDR1 reads LNHNV; CDR2 reads YYDKDF (reference sequence). After removal of 5 bases from V and 6 bases from J, the junction contained 5 bases not matched to a gene. The CDR3 region is CATSVTGGGQPQHF. CDR3 bases: TGTGCCACCAGCGTAACAGGGGGCGGTCAGCCCCAGCATTTT.